This T cell receptor (beta chain) was profiled in a study of shared clonotypes between healthy human individuals. Study context: CD4 naive and memory got three plates each, CD8 naive two, CD8 memory one.

Whole-study findings and limits: A limitation of the genetic and exposure-history diversity represented arose from few donors.

For every subset, genomic DNA was evenly distributed across several immunoSEQ plates. Data came from immunoSEQ multiplex PCR; TCRdb stores just in-frame clones and leaves some out. The sample holds about 2 million clones, about 95% seen once. In the naive CD8 group, cells lacked CD45RO and were positively selected for CCR7, so terminally differentiated effector memory CD45RA+ cells were left out. Regarding this clone: The antigen is not known.

The CDR3 spans 19 residues. This receptor was identified in a young man in good health. The chain recombines TRBV21-1 with TRBJ2-7; the table's D call TRBD1 went unverified against the DNA. TRBV21-1 is designated a pseudogene. The specimen was naive CD8+ T cells sorted from blood. The CDR3 DNA reads as TGTGCCAGCAGCAAAGACCGGGACAGGGTACGAAGCGCTAACTACGAGCAGTACTTC. Its translation is CASSKDRDRVRSANYEQYF.